These T cell receptor beta chains were read from a single sample in a study of CD8 T cells in ankylosing spondylitis. TCRdb itself ran the 5' RACE reads through MiXCR, one entry per CDR3 protein. The table records a few hundred thousand distinct CDR3 sequences, around 22% of them present only once. Sequencing was done on a sample of blood, either unsorted or a sorted T cell fraction (not recorded which). All receptors derive from a male donor with ankylosing spondylitis. Each CDR3 is given with its conserved first and last residue. D genes are given only for firm matches. Rows give clone size only sometimes, using once, few, many, or a class for an expanded clone.

j_gene,v_gene,d_gene,abundance,len,CDR3aa,CDR3nt
TRBJ2-1,TRBV24-1,TRBD2,NA,14,CATSDRLAQNEQFF,TGTGCCACCAGTGACAGACTAGCGCAAAATGAGCAGTTCTTC
TRBJ2-5,TRBV20-1,NA,NA,12,CSAVASQETQYF,TGCAGTGCCGTGGCGAGCCAAGAGACCCAGTACTTC
TRBJ2-7,TRBV6-2/TRBV6-3,NA,NA,12,CASRRPSYEQYF,TGTGCCAGCAGGAGACCGTCCTACGAGCAGTACTTC
TRBJ2-3,TRBV2,NA,few,14,CASVMGARTDTQYF,TGTGCCAGCGTTATGGGAGCCCGCACAGATACGCAGTATTTT
TRBJ2-7,TRBV7-8,TRBD1,many,16,CASSPRVGTGNYEQYF,TGTGCCAGCAGCCCTAGAGTCGGGACAGGGAACTACGAGCAGTACTTC
TRBJ2-7,TRBV28,TRBD2,NA,15,CASNPGGDIAYEQYF,TGTGCCAGCAACCCGGGGGGGGATATAGCCTACGAGCAGTACTTC
TRBJ2-4,TRBV3-1,NA,NA,16,CASSQDFRVAKNIQYF,TGTGCCAGCAGCCAAGATTTCAGGGTGGCCAAAAACATTCAGTACTTC
TRBJ2-5,TRBV6-5,TRBD2,few,16,CASSWTSGSGGETQYF,TGTGCCAGCAGTTGGACTAGCGGGAGCGGCGGGGAGACCCAGTACTTC
TRBJ2-5,TRBV28,TRBD2,NA,15,CASRDGLAYQETQYF,TGTGCCAGCAGAGACGGACTAGCGTACCAAGAGACCCAGTACTTC
TRBJ2-3,TRBV20-1,TRBD2,NA,14,CSATGLALADTQYF,TGCAGTGCTACGGGACTAGCTCTCGCAGATACGCAGTATTTT
TRBJ2-3,TRBV9,TRBD2,NA,18,CASSAPLRLAGALTTQYF,TGTGCCAGCAGCGCACCGTTAAGACTAGCGGGGGCCTTGACTACGCAGTATTTT
TRBJ2-1,TRBV7-9,NA,NA,17,CATYRRGGGSSYNEQFF,TGTGCCACCTATCGGAGGGGGGGAGGAAGCTCCTACAATGAGCAGTTCTTC
TRBJ1-1,TRBV7-9,NA,NA,13,CASSQKGGTEAFF,TGTGCCAGCAGCCAGAAGGGGGGCACTGAAGCTTTCTTT
TRBJ2-7,TRBV7-9,NA,few,15,CASSQGASLLYEQYF,TGTGCCAGCAGCCAAGGTGCTAGCTTACTTTACGAGCAGTACTTC
TRBJ2-2,TRBV13,NA,few,12,CASSSKRGELFF,TGTGCCAGCAGCTCGAAGCGCGGGGAGCTGTTTTTT
TRBJ1-2,TRBV20-1,TRBD1,NA,11,CSAHRGPGYTF,TGCAGTGCTCACAGGGGGCCCGGCTACACCTTC
TRBJ2-3,TRBV3-1,NA,NA,14,CASSQDRGLDTQYF,TGTGCCAGCAGCCAAGATAGGGGACTTGATACGCAGTATTTT
TRBJ2-1,TRBV7-9,NA,few,13,CASSFSTYDEQFF,TGTGCCAGCAGCTTCAGTACGTACGATGAGCAGTTCTTC
TRBJ2-3,TRBV24-1,NA,many,14,CATSDSIALDTQYF,TGTGCCACCAGTGATTCTATCGCCCTAGATACGCAGTATTTT
TRBJ1-6,TRBV7-3,NA,NA,15,CASSLTRADNSPLHF,TGTGCCAGCAGCTTAACGAGGGCAGATAATTCACCCCTCCACTTT
TRBJ2-5,TRBV5-1,TRBD2,NA,15,CASSETSGRSETQYF,TGCGCCAGCAGCGAAACTAGCGGGAGATCGGAGACCCAGTACTTC
TRBJ1-5,TRBV20-1,TRBD1,few,15,CSARTSDRANQPQHF,TGCAGTGCTAGAACTTCGGACAGGGCAAATCAGCCCCAGCATTTT
TRBJ2-7,TRBV20-1,TRBD2,NA,12,CSAKGLFDEQYF,TGCAGTGCTAAGGGACTATTCGACGAGCAGTACTTC
TRBJ2-1,TRBV7-3,TRBD1,NA,16,CASSLSPGTGDHEQFF,TGTGCCAGCAGCTTATCGCCCGGGACAGGGGACCATGAGCAGTTCTTC
TRBJ2-1,TRBV2,NA,NA,13,CASSVLANNEQFF,TGTGCCAGCAGTGTTCTGGCAAACAATGAGCAGTTCTTC
TRBJ2-2,TRBV28,TRBD2,NA,19,CASSLYIGLAGGLVGELFF,TGTGCCAGCAGTTTATATATAGGACTAGCGGGAGGATTGGTCGGGGAGCTGTTTTTT
TRBJ2-1,TRBV5-1,TRBD2,NA,20,CASSFVVGQGLAGGPGEQFF,TGCGCCAGCAGCTTTGTGGTGGGGCAAGGACTAGCGGGAGGGCCTGGTGAGCAGTTCTTC
TRBJ2-7,TRBV11-2,TRBD1,NA,16,CASSSSRDRGLREQYF,TGTGCCAGCAGCTCGTCCCGGGACAGGGGCCTTCGGGAGCAGTACTTC